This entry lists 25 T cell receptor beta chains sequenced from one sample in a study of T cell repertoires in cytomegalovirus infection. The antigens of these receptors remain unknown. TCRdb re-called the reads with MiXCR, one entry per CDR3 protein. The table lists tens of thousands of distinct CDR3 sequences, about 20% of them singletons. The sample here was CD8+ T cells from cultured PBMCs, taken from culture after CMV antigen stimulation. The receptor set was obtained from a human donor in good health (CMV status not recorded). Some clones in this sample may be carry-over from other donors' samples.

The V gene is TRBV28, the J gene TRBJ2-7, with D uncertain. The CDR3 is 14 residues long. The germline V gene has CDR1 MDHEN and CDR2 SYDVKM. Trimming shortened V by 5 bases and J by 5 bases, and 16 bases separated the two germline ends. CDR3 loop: CASSPSGPGDEQYF. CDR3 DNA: TGTGCCAGCAGTCCCTCCGGACCCGGCGACGAGCAGTACTTC.

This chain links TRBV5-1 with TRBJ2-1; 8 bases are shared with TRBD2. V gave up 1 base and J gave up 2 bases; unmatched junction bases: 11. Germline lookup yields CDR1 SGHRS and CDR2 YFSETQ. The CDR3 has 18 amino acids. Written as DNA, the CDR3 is TGCGCCAGCAGCTTGCTATACAGCGGGAGAGGGACCTACAATGAGCAGTTCTTC. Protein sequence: CASSLLYSGRGTYNEQFF.

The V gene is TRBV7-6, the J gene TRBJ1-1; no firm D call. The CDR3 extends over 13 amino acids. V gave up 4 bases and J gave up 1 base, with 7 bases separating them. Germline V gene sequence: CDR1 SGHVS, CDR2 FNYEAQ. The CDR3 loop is CASSSPGNTEAFF. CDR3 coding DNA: TGTGCCAGCAGCTCACCAGGGAACACTGAAGCTTTCTTT.

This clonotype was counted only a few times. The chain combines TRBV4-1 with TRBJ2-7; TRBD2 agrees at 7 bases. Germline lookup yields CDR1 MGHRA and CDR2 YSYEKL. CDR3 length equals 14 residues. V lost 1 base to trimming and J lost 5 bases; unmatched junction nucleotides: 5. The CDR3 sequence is CASSQVGGIHEQYF. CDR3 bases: TGCGCCAGCAGCCAAGTGGGAGGGATCCACGAGCAGTACTTC.

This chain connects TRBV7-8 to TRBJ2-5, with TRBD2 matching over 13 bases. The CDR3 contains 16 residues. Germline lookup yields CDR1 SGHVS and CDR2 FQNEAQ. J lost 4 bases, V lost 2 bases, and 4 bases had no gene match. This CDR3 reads CASSLRTSGRGETQYF. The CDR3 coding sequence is TGTGCCAGCAGCTTACGGACTAGCGGGAGAGGAGAGACCCAGTACTTC.

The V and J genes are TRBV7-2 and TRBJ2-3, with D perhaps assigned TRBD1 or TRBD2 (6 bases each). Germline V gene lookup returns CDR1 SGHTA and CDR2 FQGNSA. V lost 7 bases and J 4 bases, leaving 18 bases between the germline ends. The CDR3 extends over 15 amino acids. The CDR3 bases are TGTGCCAGCACCCAGAGGGGGGCAGCCGCAGATACGCAGTATTTT. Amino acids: CASTQRGAAADTQYF.

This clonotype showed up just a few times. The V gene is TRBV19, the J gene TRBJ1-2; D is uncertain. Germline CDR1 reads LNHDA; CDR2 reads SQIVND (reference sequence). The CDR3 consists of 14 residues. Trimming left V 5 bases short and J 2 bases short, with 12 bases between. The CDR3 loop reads CASSVGPTNYGYTF. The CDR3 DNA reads TGTGCCAGTAGTGTGGGCCCGACGAACTATGGCTACACCTTC.

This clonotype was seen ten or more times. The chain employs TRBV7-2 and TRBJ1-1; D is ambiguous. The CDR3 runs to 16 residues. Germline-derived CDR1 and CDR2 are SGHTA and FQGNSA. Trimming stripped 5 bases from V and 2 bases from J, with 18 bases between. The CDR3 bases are TGTGCCAGCAGCACGCTTACCTCAAGGGAAAACACTGAAGCTTTCTTT. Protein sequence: CASSTLTSRENTEAFF.

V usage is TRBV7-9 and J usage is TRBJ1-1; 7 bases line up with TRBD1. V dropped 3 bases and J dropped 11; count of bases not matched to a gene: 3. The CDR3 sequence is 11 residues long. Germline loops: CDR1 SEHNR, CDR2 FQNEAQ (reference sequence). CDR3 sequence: CASSFRQGAFF. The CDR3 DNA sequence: TGTGCCAGCAGCTTCCGACAGGGCGCTTTCTTT.

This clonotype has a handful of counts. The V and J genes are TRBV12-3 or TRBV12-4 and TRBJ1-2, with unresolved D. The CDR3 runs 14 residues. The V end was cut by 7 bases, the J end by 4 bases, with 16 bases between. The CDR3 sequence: CASTRGQASYGYTF. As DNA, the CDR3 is TGTGCCAGCACCCGTGGGCAGGCCAGCTATGGCTACACCTTC.

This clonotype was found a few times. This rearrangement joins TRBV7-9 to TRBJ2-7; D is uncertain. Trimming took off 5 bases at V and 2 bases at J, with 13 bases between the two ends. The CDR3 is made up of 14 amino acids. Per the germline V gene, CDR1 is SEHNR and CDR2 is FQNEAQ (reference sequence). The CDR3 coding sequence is TGTGCCAGCAGCCGGGTCGGTGCGGCCTACGAGCAGTACTTC. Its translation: CASSRVGAAYEQYF. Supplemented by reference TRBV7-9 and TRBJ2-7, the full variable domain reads DTGVSQNPRHKITKRGQNVTFRCDPISEHNRLYWYRQTLGQGPEFLTYFQNEAQLEKSRLLSDRFSAERPKGSFSTLEIQRTEQGDSAMYLCASSRVGAAYEQYFGPGTRLTVT.

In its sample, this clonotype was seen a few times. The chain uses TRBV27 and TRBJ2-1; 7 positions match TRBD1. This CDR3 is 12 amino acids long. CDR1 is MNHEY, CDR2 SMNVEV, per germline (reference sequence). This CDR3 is CVSGQTYNEQFF. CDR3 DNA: TGTGTGTCGGGACAGACCTACAATGAGCAGTTCTTC.

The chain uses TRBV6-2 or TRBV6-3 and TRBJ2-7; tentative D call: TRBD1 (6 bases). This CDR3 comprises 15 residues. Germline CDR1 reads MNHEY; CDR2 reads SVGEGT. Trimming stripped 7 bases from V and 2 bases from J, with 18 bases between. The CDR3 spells CASTPGQRLPYEQYF. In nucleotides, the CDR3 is TGTGCCAGCACCCCAGGACAGAGGCTACCCTACGAGCAGTACTTC.

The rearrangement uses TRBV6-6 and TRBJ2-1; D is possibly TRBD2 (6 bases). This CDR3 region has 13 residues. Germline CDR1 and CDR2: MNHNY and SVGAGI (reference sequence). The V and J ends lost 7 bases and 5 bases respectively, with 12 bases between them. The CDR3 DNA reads TGTGCCAGCACCCGGAGGGAAAACAATGAGCAGTTCTTC. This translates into CASTRRENNEQFF.

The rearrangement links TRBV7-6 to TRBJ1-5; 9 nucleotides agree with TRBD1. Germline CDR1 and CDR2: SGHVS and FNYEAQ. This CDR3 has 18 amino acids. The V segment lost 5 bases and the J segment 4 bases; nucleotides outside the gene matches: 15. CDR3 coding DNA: TGTGCCAGCAGCCGTCGGCACAGGGGGCCTATTAAGAATCAGCCCCAGCATTTT. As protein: CASSRRHRGPIKNQPQHF.

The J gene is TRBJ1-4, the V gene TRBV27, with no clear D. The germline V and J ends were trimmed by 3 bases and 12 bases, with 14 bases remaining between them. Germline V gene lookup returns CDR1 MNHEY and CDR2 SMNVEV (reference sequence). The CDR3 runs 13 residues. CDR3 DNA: TGTGCCAGCAGTTTTCCGGACCGCATACAACTGTTTTTT. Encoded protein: CASSFPDRIQLFF. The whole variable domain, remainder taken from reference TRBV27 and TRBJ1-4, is EAQVTQNPRYLITVTGKKLTVTCSQNMNHEYMSWYRQDPGLGLRQIYYSMNVEVTDKGDVPEGYKVSRKEKRNFPLILESPSPNQTSLYFCASSFPDRIQLFFGSGTQLSVL.

CDR3 DNA: TGTGCCAGCAGTTTATCCCTCGGGACAGGGCAAAACATTCAGTACTTC. Translating gives CASSLSLGTGQNIQYF. The chain joins TRBV27 to TRBJ2-4; TRBD1 matches 9 bases. V shed 0 bases, J shed 5 bases, and the junction held 5 bases outside the gene matches. The CDR3 has 16 amino acids. Looked up from germline, CDR1 is MNHEY and CDR2 is SMNVEV (reference sequence).

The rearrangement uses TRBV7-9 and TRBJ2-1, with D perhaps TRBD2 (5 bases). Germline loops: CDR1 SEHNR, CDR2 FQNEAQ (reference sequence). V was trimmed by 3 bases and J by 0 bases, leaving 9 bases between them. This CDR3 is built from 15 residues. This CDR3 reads CASSFSEISYNEQFF. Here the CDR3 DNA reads TGTGCCAGCAGCTTTAGCGAAATCTCCTACAATGAGCAGTTCTTC.

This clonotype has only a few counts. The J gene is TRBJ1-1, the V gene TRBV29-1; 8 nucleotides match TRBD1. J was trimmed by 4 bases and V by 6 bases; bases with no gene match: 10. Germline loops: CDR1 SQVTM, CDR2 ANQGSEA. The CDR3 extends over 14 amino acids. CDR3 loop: CSVPPGGLSTEAFF. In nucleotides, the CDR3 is TGCAGCGTCCCCCCAGGGGGCCTCAGCACTGAAGCTTTCTTT.

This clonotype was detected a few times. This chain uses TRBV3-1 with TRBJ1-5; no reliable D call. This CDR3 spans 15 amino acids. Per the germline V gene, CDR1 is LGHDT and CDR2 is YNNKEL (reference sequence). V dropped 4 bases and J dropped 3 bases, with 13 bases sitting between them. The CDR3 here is CASSPSYRTNQPQHF. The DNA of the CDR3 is TGTGCCAGCAGCCCATCATACCGAACCAATCAGCCCCAGCATTTT.

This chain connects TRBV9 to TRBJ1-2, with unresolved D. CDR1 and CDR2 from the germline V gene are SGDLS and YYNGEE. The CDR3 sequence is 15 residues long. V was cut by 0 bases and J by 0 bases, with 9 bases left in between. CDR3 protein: CASSVGPVANYGYTF. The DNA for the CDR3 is TGTGCCAGCAGCGTAGGTCCGGTAGCTAACTATGGCTACACCTTC.

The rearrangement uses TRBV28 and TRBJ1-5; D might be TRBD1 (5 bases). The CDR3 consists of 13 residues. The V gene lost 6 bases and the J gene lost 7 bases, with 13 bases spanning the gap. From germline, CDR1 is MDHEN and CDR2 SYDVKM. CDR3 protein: CASRRRVRQPQHF. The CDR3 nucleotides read TGTGCCAGCAGACGCAGGGTCCGCCAGCCCCAGCATTTT.

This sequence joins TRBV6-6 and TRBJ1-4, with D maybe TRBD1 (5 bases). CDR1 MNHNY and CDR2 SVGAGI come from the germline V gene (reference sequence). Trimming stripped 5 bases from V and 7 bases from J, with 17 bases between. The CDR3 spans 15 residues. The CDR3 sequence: CASSPEGTLPEKLFF. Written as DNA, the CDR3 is TGTGCCAGCAGTCCGGAGGGGACCCTGCCTGAAAAACTGTTTTTT.

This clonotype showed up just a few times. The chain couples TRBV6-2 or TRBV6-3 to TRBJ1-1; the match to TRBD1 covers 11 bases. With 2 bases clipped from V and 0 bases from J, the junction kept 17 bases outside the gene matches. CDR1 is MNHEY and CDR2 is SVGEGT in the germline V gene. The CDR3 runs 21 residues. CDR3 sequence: CASSYSWLRPGQGDMNTEAFF. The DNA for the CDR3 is TGTGCCAGCAGTTACAGTTGGCTACGACCGGGACAGGGGGATATGAACACTGAAGCTTTCTTT.

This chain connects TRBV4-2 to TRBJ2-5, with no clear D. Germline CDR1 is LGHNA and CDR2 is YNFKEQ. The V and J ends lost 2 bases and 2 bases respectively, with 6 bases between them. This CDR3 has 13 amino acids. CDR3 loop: CASSQLGQETQYF. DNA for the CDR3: TGTGCCAGCAGCCAATTAGGACAAGAGACCCAGTACTTC.